This note documents a single TCR beta chain sequence. Trimming stripped 2 bases from V and 7 bases from J, with 14 bases between. CDR1 and CDR2 from the germline V gene are MNHNY and SVGAGI (reference sequence). This CDR3 is 14 amino acids long. This sample is part of a study of blood T cell repertoires in COVID-19. In the original analysis: Estimates of nucleated cell counts were drawn from the amplification of reference gene primers. Sequencing was performed with immunoSEQ multiplex PCR; in TCRdb, only in-frame clones are kept and a portion is missing. V, J and clone size are those of that table, while D and trimming were read from the DNA. The data show about 300,000 clones, 80% to 90% seen once.

The chain combines TRBV6-6 with TRBJ2-5; perhaps TRBD1 as D (6 bases). The sample consisted of PBMCs or T cells enriched from blood (not recorded which). The origin of this receptor is a young man who had recovered from COVID-19. The CDR3 nucleotides read TGTGCCAGCAGTTACCAGACAGGTCCTGGGACCCAGTACTTC. Protein sequence: CASSYQTGPGTQYF.